The 10 T cell receptor beta chains reported below all come from one sample, sequenced in a study of blood T cell repertoires in COVID-19. Sequenced by immunoSEQ multiplex PCR; TCRdb stores in-frame clones only, minus some. The sample contains approximately 100,000 clones, approximately 92% of which appear only once. Material: peripheral blood. The source is a man in his sixties or seventies with acute or convalescent COVID-19.

The V call is TRBV5-1, the J call TRBJ2-1; possibly TRBD1 for D (6 bases). The CDR3 spans 13 residues. CDR1 SGHRS and CDR2 YFSETQ come from the germline V gene. Trimming shortened V by 4 bases and J by 4 bases, and 9 bases separated the two germline ends. The CDR3 DNA reads TGCGCCAGCAGCAGAGGACAGTACAATGAGCAGTTCTTC. It codes for CASSRGQYNEQFF. The variable domain in full, with the rest retrieved from reference TRBV5-1 and TRBJ2-1, is KAGVTQTPRYLIKTRGQQVTLSCSPISGHRSVSWYQQTPGQGLQFLFEYFSETQRNKGNFPGRFSGRQFSNSRSEMNVSTLELGDSALYLCASSRGQYNEQFFGPGTRLTVL.

The rearrangement uses TRBV7-8 and TRBJ1-4, with D perhaps matching TRBD1 (5 bases). The V gene's germline CDR1 is SGHVS and CDR2 FQNEAQ. This CDR3 comprises 13 residues. The ends were cut back, 2 bases at V and 6 bases at J, with 7 bases in the middle. The CDR3 sequence: CASSLQGYEKLFF. In DNA form, the CDR3 reads TGTGCCAGCAGCTTACAGGGATATGAAAAACTGTTTTTT.

This clone was observed a single time. The genes are TRBV15 and TRBJ2-4; 8 nucleotides agree with TRBD1. The CDR3 length is 14 residues. V was clipped by 4 bases and J by 4 bases; unmatched bases: 3. The germline CDR1 and CDR2 sequences are LNHNV and YYDKDF (reference sequence). In DNA form, the CDR3 reads TGTGCCACCAGCATAGGACAGGGAAAAAACATTCAGTACTTC. Its protein product is CATSIGQGKNIQYF.

This clone was counted a single time. This sequence joins TRBV27 and TRBJ1-5; the D gene is possibly TRBD1 (5 bases). Germline V lookup: CDR1 MNHEY, CDR2 SMNVEV (reference sequence). Trimming left V 3 bases short and J 3 bases short, with 15 bases between. The CDR3 is 16 residues long. The CDR3 DNA follows: TGTGCCAGCAGTTTTAGGGGCCTCCAGCCCAATCAGCCCCAGCATTTT. It specifies CASSFRGLQPNQPQHF.

This chain joins TRBV7-2 and TRBJ2-5; D gene ambiguous. The CDR3 is 12 residues long. Germline loops: CDR1 SGHTA, CDR2 FQGNSA. V dropped 4 bases and J dropped 5 bases, with 8 bases sitting between them. CDR3 residues: CASSSRVETQYF. CDR3 sequence (DNA): TGTGCCAGCAGCTCGAGAGTCGAGACCCAGTACTTC.

V gene TRBV3-1 (or the pseudogene TRBV3-2) combines with J gene TRBJ1-6, with D possibly matching TRBD1 (6 bases). Germline values: CDR1 LGHDT, CDR2 YNNKEL (reference sequence). Trimming took 3 bases from V and 4 from J, leaving 10 bases between them. The CDR3 is made up of 15 amino acids. The CDR3 is CASSQVQGYNSPLHF. CDR3 DNA sequence: TGTGCCAGCAGCCAGGTTCAGGGGTATAATTCACCCCTCCACTTT.

This chain uses TRBV5-4 with TRBJ2-1; TRBD2 matches at 8 bases. Germline assignment: CDR1 SGHNT and CDR2 YYREEE (reference sequence). V lost 2 bases and J lost 6; bases outside the gene matches: 7. The CDR3 covers 15 residues. CDR3 amino acids: CASSFGGGGSNEQFF. The CDR3 DNA sequence: TGTGCCAGCAGCTTTGGGGGCGGGGGGTCCAATGAGCAGTTCTTC.

The chain recombines TRBV24-1 with TRBJ1-2, with TRBD1 matching over 7 bases. Germline lookup yields CDR1 KGHDR and CDR2 SFDVKD. This CDR3 is built from 13 residues. V lost 5 bases, J lost 3 bases, and 2 bases stayed unmatched. The CDR3, as DNA: TGTGCCACCAGTGGGACAGGAGACTATGGCTACACCTTC. Translation gives CATSGTGDYGYTF.

This clone was seen just once. Other DNA sequences within the sample encode an identical CDR3. This chain joins TRBV28 and TRBJ2-1, with D hard to call. CDR3 length: 11 residues. Germline CDR1 is MDHEN and CDR2 is SYDVKM. V was pared by 1 base and J by 9 bases, with 4 bases between. The CDR3 DNA reads TGTGCCAGCAGTTTATTATCTGAGCAGTTCTTC. It is translated as CASSLLSEQFF.

This clone was seen once. The chain uses TRBV19 and TRBJ1-5, with TRBD1 matching 10 bases. CDR3 length: 16 residues. With 3 bases clipped from V and 6 bases from J, the junction kept 8 bases outside the gene matches. Per the germline V gene, CDR1 is LNHDA and CDR2 is SQIVND (reference sequence). The CDR3 protein is CASSILTGGRGQPQHF. The CDR3 DNA reads TGTGCCAGTAGTATCCTGACAGGGGGCCGGGGTCAGCCCCAGCATTTT.